Detailed here is one TCR beta chain. What it binds is not known. Trimming removed 6 bases at V and 3 bases at J, with 12 bases between. The CDR3 is 13 residues long. The germline gives CDR1 SQVTM, CDR2 ANQGSEA. This sample is part of a study of T cell responses to AZD1222 COVID-19 vaccine. Data came from immunoSEQ multiplex PCR; TCRdb stores just in-frame clones and leaves some out. The table records 150,000 to 200,000 clones, over 85% of them present only once. Notes on the study in general: Just 5 to 7 AZD1222 recipients were seropositive at baseline. After two AZD1222 doses, spike-specific TCR breadth and depth rose versus day 0. Spike-wide coverage was observed for vaccine-associated CD4 TCRs, with dominant responses at 160-218 and 743-854. Without day 14 samples, only post-peak T cell repertoires were studied.

The genes are TRBV29-1 and TRBJ1-3; no clear D. This receptor was obtained from an adult in good health. The specimen comprised peripheral blood, sampled on day 0 of AZD1222 vaccination. CDR3 sequence: CSVGLKSGNTIYF. DNA for the CDR3: TGCAGCGTAGGACTGAAGAGTGGAAACACCATATATTTT.